A selection of T cell receptor beta chains follows, all from one sample in a study of cytomegalovirus exposure and HLA in healthy donors. Sequencing used immunoSEQ multiplex PCR; TCRdb keeps in-frame clones, though not all of them. The sample shows 50,000 or so clones, approximately 86% of them seen only once. The specimen was PBMCs. These receptors all stem from a woman aged 18-30 years in good health and CMV-seronegative. The CDR3 runs from the conserved cysteine through the conserved F or W. Fields, in order: V gene, J gene, clone size, D gene, CDR3 protein, CDR3 DNA. D genes are given only for firm matches. Some rows have no size entry. The others give once, few or many, or a class for an expanded clone.

TRBV10-1	TRBJ2-5	-	-	CASGEVGKQYF	TGCGCCAGCGGGGAGGTTGGAAAGCAGTACTTC
TRBV7-3	TRBJ2-7	-	-	CASSPGSTYEQYF	TGTGCCAGCAGCCCAGGGTCCACCTACGAGCAGTACTTC
TRBV5-1	TRBJ2-5	-	-	CASSPPTSGETQYF	TGCGCCAGCAGCCCACCGACAAGCGGGGAGACCCAGTACTTC
TRBV5-1	TRBJ2-1	once	-	CASRPYREGPYNEQFF	TGCGCCAGCAGACCTTACAGGGAAGGCCCCTACAATGAGCAGTTCTTC
TRBV29-1	TRBJ1-2	-	TRBD1	CSAGTQGGIYGYTF	TGCAGCGCCGGGACTCAGGGGGGCATCTATGGCTACACCTTC
TRBV28	TRBJ1-4	-	-	CASSLHRGVDNEKLFF	TGTGCCAGCAGTTTACATCGGGGAGTCGATAATGAAAAACTGTTTTTT
TRBV28	TRBJ1-1	-	TRBD1	CASTNSKGAGSPEAFF	TGTGCCAGCACCAATAGCAAGGGGGCGGGGAGCCCTGAAGCTTTCTTT
TRBV4-2	TRBJ2-1	-	TRBD2	CASRQGGLADKNEQFF	TGTGCCAGCAGGCAAGGTGGACTAGCGGACAAAAATGAGCAGTTCTTC
TRBV28	TRBJ1-4	-	TRBD1	CASSLQGANEKLFF	TGTGCCAGCAGTTTACAGGGGGCTAATGAAAAACTGTTTTTT
TRBV25-1	TRBJ2-1	-	-	CASSGRGLSSYNEQFF	TGTGCCAGCAGTGGCAGGGGTCTGAGCTCCTACAATGAGCAGTTCTTC
TRBV7-9	TRBJ2-7	-	-	CASSSSLFDEQYF	TGTGCCAGCAGCTCCTCACTGTTCGACGAGCAGTACTTC
TRBV28	TRBJ1-2	-	-	CASSPSSQANYGYTF	TGTGCCAGCAGCCCCAGTTCGCAGGCCAACTATGGCTACACCTTC
TRBV30	TRBJ2-7	-	TRBD1	CAWKLKKGAQYEQYF	TGTGCCTGGAAGTTAAAAAAGGGGGCGCAGTACGAGCAGTACTTC
TRBV19	TRBJ2-1	-	TRBD2	CASSNSPGLAYNEQFF	TGTGCCAGTAGCAACTCTCCGGGACTAGCTTACAATGAGCAGTTCTTC
TRBV11-2	TRBJ2-1	-	TRBD1	CASSFTRGRNNEQFF	TGTGCCAGCAGCTTTACCAGGGGGCGCAACAATGAGCAGTTCTTC
TRBV5-4	TRBJ2-7	-	-	CASTGTDSYEQYF	TGTGCCAGCACCGGGACTGACTCCTACGAGCAGTACTTC
TRBV5-5	TRBJ2-5	-	TRBD2	CASTPTSGRAGETQYF	TGTGCCAGCACCCCGACTAGCGGGAGGGCGGGTGAGACCCAGTACTTC